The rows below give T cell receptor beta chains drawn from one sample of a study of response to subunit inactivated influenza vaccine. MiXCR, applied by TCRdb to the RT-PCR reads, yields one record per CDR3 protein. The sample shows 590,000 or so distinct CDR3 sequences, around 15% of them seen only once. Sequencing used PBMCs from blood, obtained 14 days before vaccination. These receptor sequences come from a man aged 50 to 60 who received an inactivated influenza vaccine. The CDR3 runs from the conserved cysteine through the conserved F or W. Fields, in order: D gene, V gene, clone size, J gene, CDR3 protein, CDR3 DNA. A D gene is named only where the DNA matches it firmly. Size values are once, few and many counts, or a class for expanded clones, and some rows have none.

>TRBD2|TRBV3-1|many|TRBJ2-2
CASSQATSGRTGELFF
TGTGCCAGCAGCCAAGCGACTAGCGGGAGGACCGGGGAGCTGTTTTTT
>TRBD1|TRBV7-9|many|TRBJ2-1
CASSSGQGGINEQFF
TGTGCCAGCAGCTCGGGACAGGGAGGGATCAATGAGCAGTTCTTC
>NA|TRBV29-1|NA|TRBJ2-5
CSVEGDLLETQYF
TGCAGCGTTGAGGGGGACCTTCTGGAGACCCAGTACTTC
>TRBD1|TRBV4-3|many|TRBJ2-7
CASSQETGGSYEQYF
TGCGCCAGCAGCCAAGAGACAGGGGGCTCCTACGAGCAGTACTTC
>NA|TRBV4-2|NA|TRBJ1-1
CASSGDRSTEAFF
TGTGCCAGCAGTGGTGACAGGTCTACTGAAGCTTTCTTT
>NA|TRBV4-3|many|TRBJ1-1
CASSQDSMNTEAFF
TGCGCCAGCAGCCAAGATTCTATGAACACTGAAGCTTTCTTT
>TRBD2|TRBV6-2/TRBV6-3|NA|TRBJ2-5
CASSGLAEHQETQYF
TGTGCCAGCAGTGGACTAGCGGAACACCAAGAGACCCAGTACTTC
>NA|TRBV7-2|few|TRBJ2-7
CASSLGQGIGEQYF
TGTGCCAGCAGCTTAGGTCAAGGGATCGGGGAGCAGTACTTC
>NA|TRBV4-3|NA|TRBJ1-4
CASSQDRLSELFF
TGCGCCAGCAGCCAAGATCGCCTCTCTGAACTGTTTTTT
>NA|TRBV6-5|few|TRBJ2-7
CASSYDWTSTYEQYF
TGTGCCAGCAGTTACGACTGGACATCTACCTACGAGCAGTACTTC
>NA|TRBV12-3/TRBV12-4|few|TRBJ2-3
CASTPRRFSSTDTQYF
TGTGCCAGCACACCCCGGCGGTTCTCTAGCACAGATACGCAGTATTTT
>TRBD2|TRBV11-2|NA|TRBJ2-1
CASSLSASGGANEQFF
TGTGCCAGCAGCTTATCGGCTAGCGGGGGGGCCAATGAGCAGTTCTTC
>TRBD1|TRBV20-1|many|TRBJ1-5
CSAREQGQFFQPQHF
TGCAGTGCTAGAGAACAGGGGCAGTTCTTTCAGCCCCAGCATTTT
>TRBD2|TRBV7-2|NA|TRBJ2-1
CASSLVELATWNEQFF
TGTGCCAGCAGCTTAGTGGAACTAGCGACATGGAATGAGCAGTTCTTC
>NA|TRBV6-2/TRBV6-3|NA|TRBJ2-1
CASSYRRRNEQFF
TGTGCCAGCAGTTATCGCAGGAGAAATGAGCAGTTCTTC
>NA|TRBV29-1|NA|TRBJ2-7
CSVEGTVRGRGQYF
TGCAGCGTTGAAGGGACAGTTCGGGGCAGGGGGCAGTACTTC
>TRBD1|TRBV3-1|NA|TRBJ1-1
CASSQGSTGVTEAFF
TGTGCCAGCAGCCAAGGATCGACAGGGGTCACTGAAGCTTTCTTT
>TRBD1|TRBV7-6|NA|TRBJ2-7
CASSLGQGGGYEQYF
TGTGCCAGCAGCTTGGGACAGGGTGGAGGCTACGAGCAGTACTTC
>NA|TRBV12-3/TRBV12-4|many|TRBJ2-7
CASSPQNTGLQYF
TGTGCCAGCAGTCCGCAAAACACAGGGTTACAGTACTTC
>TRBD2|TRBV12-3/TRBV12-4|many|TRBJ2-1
CASGLAGYNEQFF
TGTGCCAGTGGACTAGCGGGTTACAATGAGCAGTTCTTC
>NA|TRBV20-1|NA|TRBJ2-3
CSATVPGTDTQYF
TGCAGTGCTACAGTTCCCGGCACAGATACGCAGTATTTT
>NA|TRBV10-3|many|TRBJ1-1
CAISEGRASTEAFF
TGTGCCATCAGTGAGGGAAGGGCTAGCACTGAAGCTTTCTTT
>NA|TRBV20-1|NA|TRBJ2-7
CSASVSRQEQYF
TGCAGTGCTAGCGTCAGCCGACAGGAGCAGTACTTC
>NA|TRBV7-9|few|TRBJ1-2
CASSLGQSYTF
TGTGCCAGCAGCTTAGGACAGAGCTACACCTTC
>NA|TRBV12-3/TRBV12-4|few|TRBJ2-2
CASTPPTGELFF
TGTGCCAGCACCCCTCCCACCGGGGAGCTGTTTTTT
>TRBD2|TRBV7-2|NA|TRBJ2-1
CASSLAGTSGSLNEQFF
TGTGCCAGCAGCTTAGCCGGGACTAGCGGGAGTCTCAATGAGCAGTTCTTC
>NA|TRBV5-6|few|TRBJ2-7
CASSLTGRTHYEQYF
TGTGCCAGCAGCTTGACGGGACGGACCCACTACGAGCAGTACTTC
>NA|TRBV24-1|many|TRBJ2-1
CATSDRMGVSYNEQFF
TGTGCCACCAGTGACCGTATGGGAGTCTCCTACAATGAGCAGTTCTTC
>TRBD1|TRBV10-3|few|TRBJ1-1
CAIRRGTALNTEAFF
TGTGCCATCAGGCGAGGGACAGCCTTAAACACTGAAGCTTTCTTT
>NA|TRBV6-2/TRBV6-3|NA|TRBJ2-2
CASVKPYANTGELFF
TGTGCCAGCGTAAAGCCTTACGCGAACACCGGGGAGCTGTTTTTT
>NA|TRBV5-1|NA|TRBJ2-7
CASSLGIGSYEQYF
TGCGCCAGCAGCTTGGGTATAGGGTCTTACGAGCAGTACTTC
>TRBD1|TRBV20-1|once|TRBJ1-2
CSAGTTGDGYTF
TGCAGTGCTGGAACGACAGGGGATGGCTACACCTTC
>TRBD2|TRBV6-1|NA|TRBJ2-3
CASTVGAGNADTQYF
TGTGCCAGCACCGTCGGAGCGGGGAACGCAGATACGCAGTATTTT
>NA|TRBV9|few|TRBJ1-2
CASSVDGYGNGYTF
TGTGCCAGCAGCGTAGACGGGTATGGTAATGGCTACACCTTC
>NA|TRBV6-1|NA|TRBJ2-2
CASSDQGPPGELFF
TGTGCCAGCAGCGACCAAGGACCCCCCGGGGAGCTGTTTTTT
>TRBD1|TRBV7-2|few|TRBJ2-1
CASGQGGNNEQFF
TGTGCCAGCGGACAGGGGGGGAACAATGAGCAGTTCTTC
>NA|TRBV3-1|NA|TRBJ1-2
CASSQQWANYGYTF
TGTGCCAGCAGCCAGCAATGGGCCAACTATGGCTACACCTTC
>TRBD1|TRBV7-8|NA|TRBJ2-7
CASSRRDRGHEQYF
TGTGCCAGCAGCCGACGGGACAGGGGTCACGAGCAGTACTTC
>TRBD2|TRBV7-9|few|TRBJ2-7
CASSATSGYSYEQYF
TGTGCCAGCAGCGCAACTAGCGGGTACTCCTACGAGCAGTACTTC
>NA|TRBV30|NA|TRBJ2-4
CAWSLAVAKNIQYF
TGTGCCTGGAGCTTAGCGGTAGCCAAAAACATTCAGTACTTC